The 25 T cell receptor beta chains below all came from one sample that was sequenced in a study of shared clonotypes between healthy human individuals. Profiling relied on immunoSEQ multiplex PCR, and the TCRdb table lists in-frame clones only, not all of them. Counted here are about 990,000 clones, around 78% occurring once; the ten biggest clones make up 0.55% to 0.7%. Sequencing was done on a sample of memory CD4+ T cells from PBMCs. This sample's subset: CD45RA-negative fraction. These receptor sequences come from a man younger than 35 in good health. Some clones in this sample may be carry-over from other donors' samples.

This clone was counted only a few times. The chain recombines TRBV18 with TRBJ2-5, with D perhaps being TRBD1 or TRBD2 (5 bases each). CDR1 is KGHSH and CDR2 is LQKENI in the germline V gene. The CDR3 runs 15 residues. Trimming shortened V by 5 bases and J by 3 bases, and 16 bases separated the two germline ends. The CDR3 spells CASSNTGTTKETQYF. The CDR3 nucleotides read TGTGCCAGCTCAAACACCGGGACGACCAAAGAGACCCAGTACTTC.

The V call is TRBV18, the J call TRBJ2-5, with TRBD1 matching 7 bases. Germline lookup yields CDR1 KGHSH and CDR2 LQKENI. Losses at the gene ends were 5 bases for V and 3 bases for J; bases not matched to a gene: 6. There are 14 residues in the CDR3. CDR3 in amino acids: CASSDTGVEETQYF. CDR3 DNA sequence: TGTGCCAGCTCAGATACAGGGGTGGAAGAGACCCAGTACTTC.

This chain links TRBV6-5 with TRBJ1-5, with TRBD1 matching 7 bases. CDR3 length: 15 amino acids. V shed 4 bases, J shed 5 bases, and the junction held 8 bases outside the gene matches. Germline V gene data show CDR1 as MNHEY and CDR2 as SVGAGI. CDR3 residues: CASSSNRGLHQPQHF. CDR3 bases: TGTGCCAGCAGTTCCAACAGGGGCCTACATCAGCCCCAGCATTTT.

The chain has TRBV7-2 and TRBJ1-2; D remains unclear. V shed 7 bases and J shed 3 bases, with 18 bases lying between them. The V gene's germline CDR1 is SGHTA and CDR2 FQGNSA. This CDR3 has 15 amino acids. The CDR3 loop reads CASTMPEYQDYGYTF. CDR3 coding DNA: TGTGCCAGCACCATGCCGGAGTACCAGGACTATGGCTACACCTTC. Variable domain in full (rest from reference TRBV7-2 and TRBJ1-2): GAGVSQSPSNKVTEKGKDVELRCDPISGHTALYWYRQSLGQGLEFLIYFQGNSAPDKSGLPSDRFSAERTGGSVSTLTIQRTQQEDSAVYLCASTMPEYQDYGYTFGSGTRLTVV.

CDR3 nucleotide sequence: TGTGCCTGGAGTTGGACCGAGACGAACACCGGGGAGCTGTTTTTT. It yields the protein CAWSWTETNTGELFF. The rearrangement uses TRBV30 and TRBJ2-2; D is unclear. V was shortened by 2 bases and J by 0 bases, with 10 bases between the two germline ends. This CDR3 comprises 15 residues. From germline, CDR1 is GTSNPN and CDR2 SVGIG (reference sequence).

This chain uses TRBV6-6 with TRBJ2-4; 8 bases are shared with TRBD2. Per germline, CDR1 MNHNY and CDR2 SVGAGI (reference sequence). V gave up 2 bases and J gave up 9 bases; unmatched junction bases: 6. The length of the CDR3 is 14 residues. The CDR3 region has the DNA TGTGCCAGCAGTTACAACGGGAGGGACGGCATTCAGTACTTC. Translating gives CASSYNGRDGIQYF.

The chain joins TRBV27 to TRBJ1-2; TRBD1 agrees at 8 bases. CDR1 and CDR2 (germline): MNHEY, SMNVEV (reference sequence). This CDR3 has 16 amino acids. J lost 8 bases, V lost 4 bases, and 15 bases had no gene match. CDR3 DNA sequence: TGTGCCAGCAGTTACAAACAAACAGGGGGTTTTGAGGGCTACACCTTC. The encoded protein is CASSYKQTGGFEGYTF.

The chain recombines TRBV11-2 with TRBJ1-4, with D hard to call. V lost 10 bases and J lost 8, with 20 bases in between. Germline CDR1 SGHAT, CDR2 FQNNGV. The CDR3 totals 14 residues. CDR3 bases: TGTGCCAACGAGGATCTCGGGCTGGTGGAAAAACTGTTTTTT. Translation: CANEDLGLVEKLFF.

The chain recombines TRBV9 with TRBJ2-3; D gene ambiguous. The germline V gene has CDR1 SGDLS and CDR2 YYNGEE. Trimming shortened V by 3 bases and J by 4 bases, and 9 bases separated the two germline ends. The CDR3 has 13 residues. In DNA, the CDR3 is TGTGCCAGCAGCGAAACCCTCGCAGATACGCAGTATTTT. It yields the protein CASSETLADTQYF.

The chain combines TRBV18 with TRBJ2-2; the match to TRBD2 covers 7 bases. V lost 8 bases to trimming and J lost 0 bases; unmatched junction nucleotides: 12. This CDR3 contains 17 residues. Germline CDR1 is KGHSH and CDR2 is LQKENI. This chain's CDR3 is CASPGSLAVSNTGELFF. The CDR3 coding sequence is TGTGCCAGCCCGGGGAGCCTAGCGGTTTCGAACACCGGGGAGCTGTTTTTT.

The rearrangement joins TRBV27 to TRBJ2-3; D call uncertain. Germline values: CDR1 MNHEY, CDR2 SMNVEV (reference sequence). This CDR3 has 14 residues. Trimming stripped 0 bases from V and 0 bases from J, with 4 bases between. This chain's CDR3 is CASSLSTSTDTQYF. CDR3 bases: TGTGCCAGCAGTTTATCGACTAGCACAGATACGCAGTATTTT.

This clone has just one count. The chain recombines TRBV5-1 with TRBJ1-2, with 9 positions matching TRBD1. Trimming at V came to 4 bases and at J to 1 base, leaving 5 bases not matched to a gene. The CDR3 length is 15 residues. In germline, CDR1 is SGHRS, CDR2 YFSETQ. CDR3 DNA: TGCGCCAGCAGCCCGAGACAGGGGGTTAACTATGGCTACACCTTC. This sequence encodes CASSPRQGVNYGYTF.

The gene calls are TRBV5-1 and TRBJ1-1; 8 positions match TRBD1. The CDR3 has 15 residues. The V and J ends lost 4 bases and 0 bases, in that order; junction bases with no gene match: 5. Per the germline V gene, CDR1 is SGHRS and CDR2 is YFSETQ. The CDR3 loop reads CASSKDRAMNTEAFF. The CDR3 nucleotides are TGCGCCAGCAGCAAGGACAGGGCCATGAACACTGAAGCTTTCTTT.

This clone showed up just a few times. The chain is built from TRBV19 and TRBJ2-3; no definite D call. The V gene lost 10 bases and the J gene lost 0 bases, with 17 bases spanning the gap. The CDR3 has 15 residues. From germline, CDR1 is LNHDA and CDR2 SQIVND (reference sequence). CDR3 DNA: TGTGCCACCAACAACCCGCGAAATAGCACAGATACGCAGTATTTT. Protein sequence: CATNNPRNSTDTQYF. Complete variable domain (other parts from reference TRBV19 and TRBJ2-3): DGGITQSPKYLFRKEGQNVTLSCEQNLNHDAMYWYRQDPGQGLRLIYYSQIVNDFQKGDIAEGYSVSREKKESFPLTVTSAQKNPTAFYLCATNNPRNSTDTQYFGPGTRLTVL.

This chain uses TRBV5-6 with TRBJ2-7; D possibly uses TRBD1 or TRBD2 (5 bases each). CDR1 SGHDT and CDR2 YYEEEE come from the germline V gene. There are 13 residues in the CDR3. V was trimmed by 0 bases and J by 6 bases, leaving 10 bases between them. This chain's CDR3 is CASSLDRDGEQYF. The CDR3 DNA reads as TGTGCCAGCAGCTTGGACCGGGACGGCGAGCAGTACTTC.

This clone was observed a single time. V and J are TRBV30 and TRBJ2-3; D not certain. Trimming took 2 bases from V and 4 from J, leaving 7 bases between them. Germline V gene sequence: CDR1 GTSNPN, CDR2 SVGIG (reference sequence). The CDR3 is made up of 12 amino acids. CDR3 nucleotide sequence: TGTGCCTGGAGTAATGGCGCAGATACGCAGTATTTT. Translation: CAWSNGADTQYF.

The table lists this clone with a few counts. The chain joins TRBV2 to TRBJ2-1, with 10 positions matching TRBD1. Looked up from germline, CDR1 is SNHLY and CDR2 is FYNNEI. CDR3 length: 15 residues. Trimming cost V 4 bases and J 4 bases; bases outside gene matches: 4. CDR3 DNA: TGTGCCAGCAGTGCGGGACAGGGGCCTTACAATGAGCAGTTCTTC. Amino acids: CASSAGQGPYNEQFF.

The J gene is TRBJ1-2, the V gene TRBV28; TRBD1 aligns across 7 bases. V lost 7 bases and J lost 12; bases outside the gene matches: 17. This CDR3 contains 14 residues. CDR1 MDHEN and CDR2 SYDVKM come from the germline V gene. The CDR3 loop is CASTLSGRTGVHTF. The CDR3 DNA follows: TGTGCCAGCACCCTTTCGGGGAGAACAGGGGTGCACACCTTC.

To note about this clone: The same CDR3 can be traced to other DNA sequences in this sample. For the CDR3, the DNA is TGCGCCAGCAGCTGGGGCTACGAGCAGTACTTC. Translated, it gives CASSWGYEQYF. V is TRBV5-1 and J is TRBJ2-7; no clear D. The CDR3 is 11 residues long. Germline V CDR1 and CDR2: SGHRS, YFSETQ. The V and J ends lost 3 bases and 3 bases respectively, with 4 bases between them. Full variable domain (outside the CDR3, taken from reference TRBV5-1 and TRBJ2-7): KAGVTQTPRYLIKTRGQQVTLSCSPISGHRSVSWYQQTPGQGLQFLFEYFSETQRNKGNFPGRFSGRQFSNSRSEMNVSTLELGDSALYLCASSWGYEQYFGPGTRLTVT.

J is TRBJ1-5 and V is TRBV28, with 7 bases lining up with TRBD1. After removal of 3 bases from V and 7 bases from J, the junction contained 12 bases not matched to a gene. This CDR3 is 16 amino acids long. The germline V gene encodes CDR1 MDHEN and CDR2 SYDVKM. CDR3 bases: TGTGCCAGCAGTTTTCAAGACAGGGCGGTGGGGCAGCCCCAGCATTTT. This gives the protein CASSFQDRAVGQPQHF.

The CDR3 sequence: CASSLDRDNEQFF. Here the CDR3 DNA reads TGTGCCAGCAGCTTAGATAGGGACAATGAGCAGTTCTTC. The chain recombines TRBV11-3 with TRBJ2-1; no definite D call. The V end was cut by 0 bases, the J end by 5 bases, with 5 bases between. Germline CDR1 and CDR2: SGHNT and YENEEA. The CDR3 extends over 13 amino acids.

The J gene is TRBJ1-2, the V gene TRBV2; no definite D call. Germline V CDR1 and CDR2: SNHLY, FYNNEI. Trimming removed 2 bases at V and 0 bases at J, with 10 bases between. This CDR3 has 15 residues. The CDR3 DNA reads TGTGCCAGCAGTGAAAGGGCAGCGACTAACTATGGCTACACCTTC. Translated: CASSERAATNYGYTF.

This sequence joins TRBV2 and TRBJ1-1; 7 bases map to TRBD1. The J segment lost 4 bases and the V segment lost 7 bases, leaving 9 bases of the junction unmatched. This CDR3 has 14 amino acids. CDR1 and CDR2 from the germline V gene are SNHLY and FYNNEI. The CDR3 sequence: CASTLTGRGTEAFF. The CDR3 bases are TGTGCCAGCACGTTGACAGGGAGAGGCACTGAAGCTTTCTTT.

This clone was found once. A far larger clone is only one base removed, so a read error is likely. Other nucleotide sequences in the sample specify the same CDR3. The chain uses TRBV6-6 and TRBJ2-7; weak D call: TRBD2 (6 bases). V was clipped by 7 bases and J by 4 bases, with 20 bases between them. There are 15 residues in the CDR3. In germline, CDR1 is MNHNY, CDR2 SVGAGI (reference sequence). This CDR3 is CASNPAGGLTYEQYF. CDR3 bases: TGTGCCAGCAATCCAGCGGGTGGACTGACATACGAGCAGTACTTC.

There are a few counts of this clone. This chain joins TRBV30 and TRBJ1-1, with no clear D. CDR3 size: 13 residues. Trimming pared 2 bases from V and 4 bases from J, leaving 11 bases between. CDR1 GTSNPN and CDR2 SVGIG come from the germline V gene (reference sequence). The CDR3 reads CAWSTSWSTEAFF. CDR3 nucleotides: TGTGCCTGGAGTACTTCGTGGAGCACTGAAGCTTTCTTT.